These 18 T cell receptor beta chains were all obtained from the same sample, sequenced in a study of regulatory T cells in long-lasting Graves disease. The time point here: newly diagnosed GD, antithyroid drugs for less than 3 months. The TCR library was made from RNA that had been extracted from PBMCs in TRIzol. According to the study, TCR beta libraries were built with iRepertoire HTBI primers and CDR3-region Arm-PCR. One entry per CDR3 protein, called by TCRdb with MiXCR from the multiplex PCR reads. Seen here are 600,000 to 650,000 distinct CDR3 sequences, 15% to 20% observed once, and the top ten hold roughly 18%. These records were also assigned to another study, of T cells in Graves' hyperthyroidism and ophthalmopathy.

Source: peripheral blood mononuclear cells (PBMCs), taken at new diagnosis, from a patient treated with antithyroid drugs. The receptor set was obtained from a woman aged 30 to 39 with Graves disease.

This chain links TRBV27 with TRBJ1-2; a weak D match, TRBD1 (6 bases). CDR3 size: 13 residues. Trimming left V 5 bases short and J 4 bases short, with 11 bases between. The V gene's germline CDR1 is MNHEY and CDR2 SMNVEV (reference sequence). The CDR3 sequence: CASSAGGGYGYTF. In DNA form, the CDR3 reads TGTGCCAGCAGTGCGGGAGGGGGCTATGGCTACACCTTC.

This clonotype was detected many times. The V gene is TRBV20-1, the J gene TRBJ2-7; tentatively, D is TRBD1 (5 bases). The CDR3 length is 14 residues. V lost 6 bases and J 1 base, leaving 16 bases between the germline ends. In germline, CDR1 is DFQATT, CDR2 SNEGSKA (reference sequence). This chain's CDR3 is CSAAGEGASYEQYF. CDR3 DNA sequence: TGCAGTGCCGCAGGTGAAGGGGCGTCCTACGAGCAGTACTTC.

The chain couples TRBV29-1 to TRBJ2-7; TRBD2 matches 9 bases. This CDR3 is 15 amino acids long. Unmatched junction bases numbered 16, after V lost 7 bases and J lost 6 bases. Per germline, CDR1 SQVTM and CDR2 ANQGSEA. The CDR3 DNA is TGCAGCGCCTCGCGGGGGGGGAGGGGGAGCACCGAGCAGTACTTC. Translation gives CSASRGGRGSTEQYF.

Points on this clonotype: A read error may explain this, as a much larger clone is one base away. This chain uses TRBV5-1 with TRBJ2-3; D gene uncertain. Trimming removed 0 bases at V and 4 bases at J, with 12 bases between. This CDR3 region has 15 residues. Germline CDR1 and CDR2: SGHRS and YFSETQ. The CDR3 protein is CASSLEQLNADTQYF. As DNA, the CDR3 is TGCGCCAGCAGCTTGGAGCAGCTGAACGCAGATACGCAGTATTTT.

This clonotype was recorded many times. The chain employs TRBV27 and TRBJ1-1; 7 nucleotides agree with TRBD1. Germline V gives CDR1 MNHEY, CDR2 SMNVEV (reference sequence). This CDR3 spans 12 amino acids. Trimming cost V 8 bases and J 5 bases; bases outside gene matches: 5. CDR3 protein: CASRQGRTEAFF. In DNA form, the CDR3 reads TGTGCCAGCCGACAGGGACGTACTGAAGCTTTCTTT.

In this sample, this clonotype turned up many times. The genes are TRBV27 and TRBJ1-5; TRBD1 aligns across 9 bases. V gave up 3 bases and J gave up 7 bases; unmatched junction bases: 4. CDR3 length equals 14 residues. In germline, CDR1 is MNHEY, CDR2 SMNVEV (reference sequence). The CDR3 DNA reads TGTGCCAGCAGTTTCGGACAGGGGTGGCAGCCCCAGCATTTT. Residues: CASSFGQGWQPQHF.

This clonotype was seen at least ten times. The rearrangement uses TRBV28 and TRBJ2-7; no definite D call. Per germline, CDR1 MDHEN and CDR2 SYDVKM. This CDR3 is built from 12 residues. With 3 bases removed from V and 4 bases from J, the gap between germline ends came to 7 bases. This CDR3 is CASSFPFYEQYF. In nucleotides, the CDR3 is TGTGCCAGCAGTTTTCCCTTTTACGAGCAGTACTTC.

This clonotype was recorded many times. The CDR3 sequence is CAISESGGNTEAFF. DNA of the CDR3: TGTGCCATCAGTGAGTCGGGGGGGAACACTGAAGCTTTCTTT. This sequence joins TRBV10-3 and TRBJ1-1; maybe TRBD1 (5 bases). CDR3 length equals 14 residues. The V gene lost 0 bases and the J gene lost 1 base, with 6 bases spanning the gap. CDR1 and CDR2 from the germline V gene are ENHRY and SYGVKD.

This clonotype was detected ten times or more. The V and J genes are TRBV15 and TRBJ1-2, with a weak D call TRBD1 (5 bases). This CDR3 contains 16 residues. Germline-derived CDR1 and CDR2 are LNHNV and YYDKDF (reference sequence). V lost 7 bases and J 4 bases, leaving 22 bases between the germline ends. The CDR3 sequence: CATTQEGIQPLYGYTF. CDR3 bases: TGTGCCACCACCCAAGAGGGGATCCAACCCCTCTATGGCTACACCTTC.

About this clonotype: A single base separates this from a much larger clone, so it may be a read error. The chain is built from TRBV6-5 and TRBJ2-1, with 12 nucleotides matching TRBD2. The germline V gene has CDR1 MNHEY and CDR2 SVGAGI. CDR3 length equals 18 residues. This chain's CDR3 is CASSYEGLAGGPGVTLYF. The CDR3 DNA reads TGTGCCAGCAGTTACGAGGGGCTAGCGGGAGGGCCGGGTGTGACCCTGTACTTC.

This clonotype was seen a handful of times. V usage is TRBV7-3 and J usage is TRBJ2-2; D unclear. V lost 1 base and J 4 bases, leaving 10 bases between the germline ends. Germline CDR1 SGHTA, CDR2 FQGTGA. The CDR3 is made up of 15 amino acids. The CDR3 protein is CASSLMGDPTGELFF. For the CDR3, the DNA is TGTGCCAGCAGCTTAATGGGCGACCCCACCGGGGAGCTGTTTTTT.

The chain employs TRBV9 and TRBJ2-1; TRBD2 agrees at 10 bases. The V gene end was trimmed by 0 bases and the J gene end by 6 bases; junction bases not matched to a gene: 3. The CDR3 runs to 15 residues. From germline, CDR1 is SGDLS and CDR2 YYNGEE. CDR3 nucleotides: TGTGCCAGCAGCGTAGGGACTAGCGGACCCAATGAGCAGTTCTTC. Amino acids: CASSVGTSGPNEQFF. Full variable domain (remainder filled in from reference TRBV9 and TRBJ2-1): DSGVTQTPKHLITATGQRVTLRCSPRSGDLSVYWYQQSLDQGLQFLIQYYNGEERAKGNILERFSAQQFPDLHSELNLSSLELGDSALYFCASSVGTSGPNEQFFGPGTRLTVL.

For this clonotype: A much larger clone is a single base away; this may be a read error. The V call is TRBV30, the J call TRBJ2-1; D unresolved. The CDR3 runs 13 residues. From germline, CDR1 is GTSNPN and CDR2 SVGIG (reference sequence). The CDR3 is CAWAMDSYSEQFF. The CDR3 DNA reads TGTGCCTGGGCGATGGATTCCTACAGTGAGCAGTTCTTC.

This clonotype has a count of ten or more. The chain combines TRBV3-1 with TRBJ2-5; D is ambiguous. The CDR3 totals 14 residues. Germline CDR1 LGHDT, CDR2 YNNKEL (reference sequence). Trimming cost V 1 base and J 2 bases, with 8 bases left between them. The chain's CDR3 is CASSQGTPQETQYF. The CDR3 DNA sequence: TGTGCCAGCAGCCAAGGGACGCCACAAGAGACCCAGTACTTC.

At least ten counts were recorded for this clonotype. This chain uses TRBV28 with TRBJ1-1; TRBD1 agrees at 11 bases. The CDR3 sequence is 15 residues long. CDR1 MDHEN and CDR2 SYDVKM come from the germline V gene. Trimming cost V 3 bases and J 4 bases; bases outside gene matches: 4. In nucleotides, the CDR3 is TGTGCCAGCAGTTTCTCCGGGACAGGGGGCACTGAAGCTTTCTTT. The encoded protein is CASSFSGTGGTEAFF.

The chain carries TRBV28 and TRBJ1-2; tentatively, D is TRBD1 (5 bases). V shed 6 bases and J shed 4 bases, with 9 bases lying between them. The CDR3 is made up of 12 amino acids. Germline V gene sequence: CDR1 MDHEN, CDR2 SYDVKM. The CDR3 spells CASRGRGYGYTF. The CDR3 nucleotides read TGTGCCAGCAGAGGAAGGGGCTATGGCTACACCTTC.

This clonotype was seen many times. The chain combines TRBV2 with TRBJ1-2; D unresolved. V was shortened by 0 bases and J by 4 bases, with 15 bases between the two germline ends. The CDR3 sequence is 16 residues long. Germline V lookup: CDR1 SNHLY, CDR2 FYNNEI. CDR3 coding DNA: TGTGCCAGCAGTGAAGCGAGCAGCGCCTTGGGCTATGGCTACACCTTC. It codes for CASSEASSALGYGYTF.

This clonotype has just a few counts. The V call is TRBV28, the J call TRBJ1-5; TRBD1 is a possible D gene (5 bases). V was pared by 7 bases and J by 4 bases, with 14 bases between. The length of the CDR3 is 14 residues. Per germline, CDR1 MDHEN and CDR2 SYDVKM. The DNA for the CDR3 is TGTGCCAGCACTCCCGGGGGATGGAATCAGCCCCAGCATTTT. Amino acid sequence: CASTPGGWNQPQHF.